What follows are 2 T cell receptor beta chains derived from one specimen sequenced in a study of T cell changes during pregnancy in multiple sclerosis. Sequencing was performed with immunoSEQ multiplex PCR; in TCRdb, only in-frame clones are kept and a portion is missing. Of about 98,000 clones listed, just over 90% are singletons. The sequencing used peripheral blood, collected after pregnancy. The receptors were sampled from a female donor in good health, enrolled as a control in a pregnancy study.

J is TRBJ1-5 and V is TRBV6-5; D gene uncertain. This CDR3 region has 16 residues. Trimming left V 4 bases short and J 2 bases short, with 15 bases between. Germline assignment: CDR1 MNHEY and CDR2 SVGAGI. The CDR3 protein is CASSLNLLAGNQPQHF. DNA of the CDR3: TGTGCCAGCAGTTTGAACCTCCTCGCGGGCAATCAGCCCCAGCATTTT.

The chain carries TRBV29-1 and TRBJ2-5; D possibly corresponds to TRBD2 (6 bases). The V end was cut by 7 bases, the J end by 2 bases, with 17 bases between. Germline CDR1 reads SQVTM; CDR2 reads ANQGSEA. The CDR3 is 14 amino acids. The CDR3 loop reads CSATRGSGQETQYF. The CDR3 nucleotides read TGCAGCGCCACCCGGGGGTCAGGACAAGAGACCCAGTACTTC.